Each of the 24 T cell receptor beta chains below was sequenced from the same sample in a study of T cell repertoires in cytomegalovirus infection. For these TCRs, the target antigens are not known. TCRdb re-derived calls from the reads in MiXCR, one entry per CDR3 protein. Of tens of thousands of distinct CDR3 sequences in the sample, over 15% were seen once. Sequencing was performed on CD8+ T cells from cultured PBMCs, taken from culture after CMV antigen stimulation. The receptors here all came from a human donor in good health (CMV status not recorded). Some clones in this sample may be carry-over from other donors' samples.

This clonotype appeared a few times. This sequence joins TRBV6-6 and TRBJ2-5; perhaps TRBD1 as D (5 bases). Germline CDR1 and CDR2: MNHNY and SVGAGI (reference sequence). This CDR3 region has 15 residues. The V end lost 7 bases, the J end lost 5 bases, and 20 bases lay between the germline ends. The DNA for the CDR3 is TGTGCCAGCAAGTCCCAGGGTGGGGTGGTCGAGACCCAGTACTTC. Amino acid sequence: CASKSQGGVVETQYF.

This clonotype was seen once. Here the CDR3 DNA reads TGTGCCAGCAGCTTAGGACTAGCTAGCACCGGGGAGCTGTTTTTT. This gives the protein CASSLGLASTGELFF. This chain links TRBV11-2 with TRBJ2-2, with 7 positions matching TRBD2. The germline CDR1 and CDR2 sequences are SGHAT and FQNNGV. Germline trimming cut 1 base from V and 4 bases from J; bases unmatched to any gene: 3. This CDR3 has 15 amino acids.

This clonotype was observed a handful of times. The J gene is TRBJ2-5, the V gene TRBV12-3 or TRBV12-4, with 9 bases fitting TRBD1. CDR3 length equals 13 residues. With V trimmed by 7 bases and J by 3 bases, 3 bases remained unmatched. The CDR3 region has the DNA TGTGCCAGCATCCGGACAGGGGAAGAGACCCAGTACTTC. Translating it yields CASIRTGEETQYF.

The sample holds many counts of this clonotype. The chain uses TRBV7-3 and TRBJ1-4; no reliable D call. CDR1 SGHTA and CDR2 FQGTGA come from the germline V gene. V dropped 5 bases and J dropped 8 bases, with 15 bases sitting between them. CDR3 length: 14 residues. CDR3 bases: TGTGCCAGCAGCCTACGGGATGAGGGAGAAAAACTGTTTTTT. It specifies CASSLRDEGEKLFF.

This clonotype was picked up a small number of times. The chain carries TRBV6-2 or TRBV6-3 and TRBJ1-2; D gene ambiguous. This CDR3 has 11 residues. CDR1 is MNHEY, CDR2 SVGEGT, per germline. V was trimmed by 6 bases and J by 7 bases, leaving 9 bases between them. The CDR3 DNA reads TGTGCCAGCAGCTATGGAAGTGGCTACACCTTC. It codes for CASSYGSGYTF.

The CDR3 nucleotides are TGTGCCAGCAGCTTCCGCGTGGGACGGACTAGTCCCCCCTACAATGAGCAGTTCTTC. This translates into CASSFRVGRTSPPYNEQFF. The V gene is TRBV7-2, the J gene TRBJ2-1; TRBD2 matches 7 bases. Germline V gene data show CDR1 as SGHTA and CDR2 as FQGNSA. CDR3 length equals 19 residues. The junction had 16 bases not matched to a gene; V was cut back by 3 bases and J by 2 bases.

Only a few counts were recorded for this clonotype. The chain combines TRBV15 with TRBJ2-2; D is unresolved. Germline-derived CDR1 and CDR2 are LNHNV and YYDKDF (reference sequence). The CDR3 consists of 13 residues. Trimming removed 4 bases at V and 2 bases at J, with 5 bases between. The DNA for the CDR3 is TGTGCCACCAGCATCCCTAACACCGGGGAGCTGTTTTTT. Protein: CATSIPNTGELFF.

The genes are TRBV7-9 and TRBJ1-1; possible D gene TRBD1, 6 bases. CDR1 is SEHNR and CDR2 is FQNEAQ in the germline V gene (reference sequence). This CDR3 has 13 residues. V was cut by 7 bases and J by 6 bases, with 15 bases left in between. This chain's CDR3 is CASNKGGYPEAFF. CDR3 nucleotide sequence: TGTGCCAGCAACAAGGGGGGGTATCCTGAAGCTTTCTTT.

Comments on this clonotype: This likely comes from a read error, as the CDR3 has no conserved phenylalanine or tryptophan at its end. The chain links TRBV12-3 or TRBV12-4 to TRBJ1-2; 12 nucleotides line up with TRBD1. The CDR3 is 16 residues long. V lost 6 bases to trimming and J lost 2 bases; unmatched junction nucleotides: 7. The DNA for the CDR3 is TGTGCCAGCAGGGAACCGGGACAGGGGGCGAACTATGGCTACACCTTG. Translation: CASREPGQGANYGYTL.

J is TRBJ2-3 and V is TRBV13; 10 nucleotides match TRBD2. Trimming cost V 5 bases and J 14 bases; bases outside gene matches: 10. There are 13 residues in the CDR3. From germline, CDR1 is PRHDT and CDR2 FYEKMQ (reference sequence). The CDR3 loop reads CASSPRTSGGPYF. The CDR3 DNA reads TGTGCCAGCAGCCCCCGGACTAGCGGAGGCCCGTATTTT.

The chain employs TRBV5-1 and TRBJ2-1, with D perhaps matching TRBD2 (5 bases). The CDR3 runs 12 residues. The V gene's germline CDR1 is SGHRS and CDR2 YFSETQ. The V end was cut by 3 bases, the J end by 7 bases, with 8 bases between. CDR3 sequence reads: CASSSEENEQFF. The CDR3 coding sequence is TGCGCCAGCAGCTCGGAGGAGAATGAGCAGTTCTTC. Supplemented by reference TRBV5-1 and TRBJ2-1, the full variable domain reads KAGVTQTPRYLIKTRGQQVTLSCSPISGHRSVSWYQQTPGQGLQFLFEYFSETQRNKGNFPGRFSGRQFSNSRSEMNVSTLELGDSALYLCASSSEENEQFFGPGTRLTVL.

The chain joins TRBV7-2 to TRBJ2-7, with a possible D match to TRBD2 (7 bases). CDR1 SGHTA and CDR2 FQGNSA come from the germline V gene. CDR3 length: 16 residues. Trimming removed 0 bases from V and 4 bases from J, with 16 bases in between. DNA of the CDR3: TGTGCCAGCAGCTTAGCCTCCTGGGGGGGCCAGTACGAGCAGTACTTC. Its translation: CASSLASWGGQYEQYF. The complete variable domain, with remaining parts taken from reference TRBV7-2 and TRBJ2-7, reads GAGVSQSPSNKVTEKGKDVELRCDPISGHTALYWYRQSLGQGLEFLIYFQGNSAPDKSGLPSDRFSAERTGGSVSTLTIQRTQQEDSAVYLCASSLASWGGQYEQYFGPGTRLTVT.

This clonotype was detected only a few times. The CDR3 protein is CASSPGSLAYNEQFF. CDR3 nucleotides: TGTGCCAGCAGCCCCGGGAGCCTCGCCTACAATGAGCAGTTCTTC. This chain uses TRBV7-7 with TRBJ2-1; a possible D gene is TRBD2 (6 bases). The V end lost 5 bases, the J end lost 2 bases, and 13 bases lay between the germline ends. Per germline, CDR1 SSHAT and CDR2 FNYEAQ (reference sequence). CDR3 length: 15 residues.

The DNA of the CDR3 is TGTGCCAGCACGACCTTTCGGAGCTCCTACAATGAGCAGTTCTTC. Encoded protein: CASTTFRSSYNEQFF. V usage is TRBV27 and J usage is TRBJ2-1; no reliable D call. The CDR3 totals 15 residues. Germline-derived CDR1 and CDR2 are MNHEY and SMNVEV (reference sequence). V lost 7 bases and J 0 bases, leaving 13 bases between the germline ends.

This clonotype was found many times. This rearrangement joins TRBV28 to TRBJ1-5; D is unclear. The germline V and J ends were trimmed by 8 bases and 2 bases, with 10 bases remaining between them. The CDR3 covers 13 residues. Germline assignment: CDR1 MDHEN and CDR2 SYDVKM. CDR3 sequence: CASQWRGNQPQHF. DNA for the CDR3: TGTGCCAGCCAGTGGCGCGGCAATCAGCCCCAGCATTTT.

Regarding this clonotype: An end of the junction differs from the germline gene, which may be a read error. The genes are TRBV7-9 and TRBJ2-5, with 7 bases lining up with TRBD2. This CDR3 is built from 11 residues. The germline V gene has CDR1 SEHNR and CDR2 FQNEAQ (reference sequence). The CDR3 loop is CASSRDYRQDF. In nucleotides, the CDR3 is TGTGCCAGCAGCCGGGACTACCGCCAGGACTTC.

The chain couples TRBV6-6 to TRBJ2-1; D possibly corresponds to TRBD2 (6 bases). Trimming removed 10 bases at V and 8 bases at J, with 15 bases between. This CDR3 has 12 residues. CDR1 is MNHNY and CDR2 is SVGAGI in the germline V gene (reference sequence). DNA of the CDR3: TGTGCCACAACTAGCATCAGGGATGAGCAGTTCTTC. As protein: CATTSIRDEQFF.

This clonotype was seen more than once but under ten times. V gene TRBV7-2 combines with J gene TRBJ1-3, with D perhaps matching TRBD1 (6 bases). In germline, CDR1 is SGHTA, CDR2 FQGNSA. The CDR3 runs to 16 residues. V was trimmed by 2 bases and J by 1 base, leaving 12 bases between them. The CDR3 spells CASSLNRVESGNTIYF. For the CDR3, the DNA is TGTGCCAGCAGCTTAAACAGGGTGGAGTCTGGAAACACCATATATTTT.

This clonotype was detected only a few times. V and J are TRBV6-4 and TRBJ2-3; D ambiguous. This CDR3 spans 15 amino acids. V was cut by 4 bases and J by 2 bases, with 13 bases left in between. CDR1 and CDR2 (germline): MRHNA, SNTAGT. The CDR3 spells CASSVGNTFTDTQYF. The CDR3 nucleotides read TGTGCCAGCAGTGTTGGTAATACCTTCACAGATACGCAGTATTTT.

This clonotype was seen only a few times. This chain uses TRBV7-3 with TRBJ2-3; 9 nucleotides agree with TRBD2. The CDR3 is made up of 18 amino acids. Trimming took 5 bases from V and 2 from J; bases not matched to a gene: 14. From germline, CDR1 is SGHTA and CDR2 FQGTGA. In DNA, the CDR3 is TGTGCCAGCAGCGACCCCAACTCCGGGACTAGCCCCACAGATACGCAGTATTTT. Translating gives CASSDPNSGTSPTDTQYF. Variable domain in full (rest from reference TRBV7-3 and TRBJ2-3): GAGVSQTPSNKVTEKGKYVELRCDPISGHTALYWYRQSLGQGPEFLIYFQGTGAADDSGLPNDRFFAVRPEGSVSTLKIQRTERGDSAVYLCASSDPNSGTSPTDTQYFGPGTRLTVL.

V is TRBV7-9 and J is TRBJ1-1; D remains ambiguous. The CDR3 contains 13 residues. Germline assignment: CDR1 SEHNR and CDR2 FQNEAQ (reference sequence). V dropped 5 bases and J dropped 5 bases, with 12 bases sitting between them. The CDR3 DNA reads TGTGCCAGCAGCCCCGCCGGGCGAACTGAAGCTTTCTTT. Protein sequence: CASSPAGRTEAFF.

The chain couples TRBV6-1 to TRBJ1-4, with D possibly TRBD1 on 5 matching bases. CDR3 length equals 15 residues. The germline gives CDR1 MNHNS, CDR2 SASEGT. Trimming left V 7 bases short and J 7 bases short, with 19 bases between. CDR3 sequence (DNA): TGTGCCAGCACCGATGGGGGGAACTTGGGTGAAAAACTGTTTTTT. Translating it yields CASTDGGNLGEKLFF.

V usage is TRBV20-1 and J usage is TRBJ1-5; 10 bases align to TRBD1. Germline CDR1 DFQATT, CDR2 SNEGSKA (reference sequence). CDR3 length: 15 amino acids. After removal of 4 bases from V and 1 base from J, the junction contained 4 bases not matched to a gene. The CDR3 reads CSAIRDRGSNQPQHF. Here the CDR3 DNA reads TGCAGTGCTATCCGGGACAGGGGAAGCAATCAGCCCCAGCATTTT.

This clonotype was seen a handful of times. The rearrangement joins TRBV2 to TRBJ2-3; D is undetermined. V dropped 7 bases and J dropped 2 bases, with 13 bases sitting between them. The CDR3 runs to 14 residues. Per germline, CDR1 SNHLY and CDR2 FYNNEI. CDR3 residues: CASTLRLVTDTQYF. The CDR3 DNA reads TGTGCCAGCACGTTGCGGCTAGTCACAGATACGCAGTATTTT.